This T cell receptor beta chain was sequenced for a study of shared clonotypes between healthy human individuals. Findings and limits, study-wide: Clonotypes that were shared across a handful of donors made up roughly 5.2% of naive CD4 clonotypes.

Sequencing used immunoSEQ multiplex PCR; TCRdb keeps in-frame clones, though not all of them. The sample carries around 1.6 million clones, approximately 98% recorded once. This CDR3 region has 12 residues. Germline V CDR1 and CDR2: WSHSY, SAAADI. Between the trimmed V and J ends, which lost 6 bases and 1 base, there was a span of 7 bases. Concerning this clone itself: Its antigen is as yet unknown.

The sample consisted of naive CD4+ T cells sorted from blood. Sample subset: CD45RA+ positively selected. The V gene is TRBV10-2, the J gene TRBJ2-7; TRBD1 might be the D (6 bases). The sequence derives from a man aged 25 to 45 in good health. CDR3 in amino acids: CASRDRSYEQYF. DNA of the CDR3: TGCGCCAGCAGAGACAGGTCCTACGAGCAGTACTTC.